This T cell receptor (beta chain) was sequenced for a study of CD8 T cells in ankylosing spondylitis. General study findings and limits: A motif in TCR beta, a set of several highly homologous variants, appeared characteristic of ankylosing spondylitis blood. Reported data indicate significant enrichment of disease-linked clones within matched ankylosing spondylitis synovial fluid. Peripheral blood samples showed relatively rare disease-linked clones, and these clones were CD8+. In reactive arthritis synovial fluid and blood, some motif variants had been reported before.

A quantitative 5'-RACE method, one with molecular barcodes, was used to make TCR beta libraries. TCRdb reprocessed the 5' RACE reads with MiXCR, giving one entry per CDR3 protein. The sample has fewer than 550,000 distinct CDR3 sequences, approximately 5% seen once. This clonotype has at least ten counts. What it recognizes is unknown. Input material: blood, either unsorted or a sorted T cell fraction (not recorded which). The source of this sequence is a male donor with ankylosing spondylitis.

CDR3 loop: CASSLGGFGQPQHF. DNA for the CDR3: TGTGCCAGCAGCTTAGGGGGTTTTGGACAGCCCCAGCATTTT. The gene calls are TRBV7-6 and TRBJ1-5, with D hard to call. Germline V gene data show CDR1 as SGHVS and CDR2 as FNYEAQ. V was shortened by 1 base and J by 7 bases, with 11 bases between the two germline ends. This CDR3 contains 14 residues.